The entry below gives a single T cell receptor (beta chain) sequence along with its context. Data came from immunoSEQ multiplex PCR; TCRdb stores just in-frame clones and leaves some out. The sample records 200,000 to 250,000 clones, around nine tenths being singletons. The data are from a study of blood T cell repertoires in COVID-19. Trimming removed 1 base at V and 0 bases at J, with 10 bases between. Germline CDR1 SEHNR, CDR2 FQNEAQ (reference sequence). The CDR3 consists of 15 residues. This rearrangement joins TRBV7-9 to TRBJ2-7; D remains unclear. The receptor comes from a woman aged 50 to 60 with acute COVID-19. Sequenced material: PBMCs or T cells enriched from blood (not recorded which). The CDR3 loop reads CASSLGSAVSYEQYF. CDR3 nucleotide sequence: TGTGCCAGCAGCTTAGGGTCGGCGGTCTCCTACGAGCAGTACTTC.